This T cell receptor (beta chain) came from a study of blood T cell repertoires in COVID-19. For the study at large: Sample material is recorded as cDNA or gDNA derived from T cells, B-cell-depleted T cells, or PBMCs.

Using immunoSEQ multiplex PCR, the repertoire was profiled, and TCRdb retains in-frame clones only, with some absent. The table lists roughly 330,000 clones, over 70% of them singletons. The CDR3 extends over 16 amino acids. From germline, CDR1 is SGHDT and CDR2 YYEEEE. V lost 4 bases, J lost 2 bases, and 11 bases stayed unmatched. The V call is TRBV5-6, the J call TRBJ2-7, with TRBD1 identical over 8 bases. The TCR originated in a woman aged 50 to 65 with acute or convalescent COVID-19. Material for sequencing was peripheral blood. The CDR3 loop is CASSPLGTGSTYEQYV. The CDR3 DNA is TGTGCCAGCAGCCCGCTGGGGACAGGTTCTACCTACGAGCAGTACGTC.